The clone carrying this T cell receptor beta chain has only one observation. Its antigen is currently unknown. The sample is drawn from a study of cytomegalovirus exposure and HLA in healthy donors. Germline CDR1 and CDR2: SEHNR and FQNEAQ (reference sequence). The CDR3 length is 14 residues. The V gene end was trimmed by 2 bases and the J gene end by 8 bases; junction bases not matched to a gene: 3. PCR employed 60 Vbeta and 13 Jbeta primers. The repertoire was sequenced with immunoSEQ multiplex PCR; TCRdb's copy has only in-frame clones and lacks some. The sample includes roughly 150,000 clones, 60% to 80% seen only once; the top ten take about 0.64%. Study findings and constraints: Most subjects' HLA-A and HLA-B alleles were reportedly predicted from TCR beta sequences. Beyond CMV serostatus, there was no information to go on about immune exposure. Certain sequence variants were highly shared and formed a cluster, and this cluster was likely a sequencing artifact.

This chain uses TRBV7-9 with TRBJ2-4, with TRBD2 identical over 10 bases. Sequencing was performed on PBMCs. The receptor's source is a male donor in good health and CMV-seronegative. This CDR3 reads CASSLSGGADIQYF. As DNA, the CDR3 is TGTGCCAGCAGCTTAAGCGGGGGGGCCGACATTCAGTACTTC.